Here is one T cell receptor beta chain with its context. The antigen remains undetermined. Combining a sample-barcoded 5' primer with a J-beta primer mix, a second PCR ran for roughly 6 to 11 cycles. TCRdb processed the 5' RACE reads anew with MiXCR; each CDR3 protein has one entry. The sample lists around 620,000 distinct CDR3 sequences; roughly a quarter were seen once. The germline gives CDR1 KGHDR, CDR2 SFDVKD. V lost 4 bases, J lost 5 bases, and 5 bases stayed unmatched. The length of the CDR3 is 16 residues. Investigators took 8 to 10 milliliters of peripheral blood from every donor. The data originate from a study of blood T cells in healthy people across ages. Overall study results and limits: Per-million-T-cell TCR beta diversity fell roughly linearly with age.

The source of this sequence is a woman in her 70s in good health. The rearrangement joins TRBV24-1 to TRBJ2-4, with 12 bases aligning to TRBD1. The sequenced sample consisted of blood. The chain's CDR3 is CATSESGTGGENIQYF. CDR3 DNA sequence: TGTGCCACCAGTGAATCCGGGACAGGGGGCGAAAACATTCAGTACTTC.